This paragraph covers one T cell receptor beta chain sequence. Profiling relied on immunoSEQ multiplex PCR, and the TCRdb table lists in-frame clones only, not all of them. The sample includes 140,000 to 150,000 clones, roughly 79% of them seen just once. The record originates from a study of blood T cell repertoires in COVID-19. In germline, CDR1 is SGHAT, CDR2 FQDESV (reference sequence). The V end lost 5 bases, the J end lost 0 bases, and 13 bases lay between the germline ends. This CDR3 contains 16 residues. This TCR derives from a human donor in a cohort sampled during active COVID-19. Source material: peripheral blood. The chain links TRBV11-1 to TRBJ1-4, with D possibly matching TRBD1 (6 bases). In DNA form, the CDR3 reads TGTGCCAGCAGCCCTACAGGGATTGCAACTAATGAAAAACTGTTTTTT. This translates into CASSPTGIATNEKLFF. Based on the CDR3 plus reference TRBV11-1 and TRBJ1-4, the full variable domain is EAEVAQSPRYKITEKSQAVAFWCDPISGHATLYWYRQILGQGPELLVQFQDESVVDDSQLPKDRFSAERLKGVDSTLKIQPAELGDSAMYLCASSPTGIATNEKLFFGSGTQLSVL.